These 5 T cell receptor beta chains were all obtained from the same sample, sequenced in a study of cytomegalovirus exposure and HLA in healthy donors. Method: immunoSEQ multiplex PCR; TCRdb's copy keeps in-frame clones and lacks some. The sample lists around 150,000 clones; 88% were seen once. The sequenced sample was PBMCs. The source of these receptors is a woman under 30 in good health and CMV-seropositive.

This clone was seen a handful of times. The V gene is TRBV2, the J gene TRBJ1-5; 7 bases agree with TRBD1. After removal of 5 bases from V and 3 bases from J, the junction contained 4 bases not matched to a gene. From germline, CDR1 is SNHLY and CDR2 FYNNEI. The CDR3 covers 14 residues. The CDR3 protein is CASSPGQNNQPQHF. The CDR3 nucleotides read TGTGCCAGCAGTCCGGGACAGAACAATCAGCCCCAGCATTTT.

The chain combines TRBV10-3 with TRBJ2-3; D is unresolved. CDR3 length: 14 residues. The V gene lost 1 base and the J gene lost 0 bases, with 5 bases spanning the gap. Germline V gives CDR1 ENHRY, CDR2 SYGVKD. The CDR3: CAISEYSSTDTQYF. The CDR3 DNA sequence: TGTGCCATCAGTGAGTATAGTAGCACAGATACGCAGTATTTT.

J is TRBJ1-1 and V is TRBV5-1; TRBD1 matches at 10 bases. Germline V gene sequence: CDR1 SGHRS, CDR2 YFSETQ. The CDR3 sequence is 18 residues long. J lost 1 base, V lost 0 bases, and 9 bases had no gene match. Written as DNA, the CDR3 is TGCGCCAGCAGCTTGGGGGACAGGGGCGAGGCAGCGAACACTGAAGCTTTCTTT. Translating gives CASSLGDRGEAANTEAFF. Full variable domain (remainder filled in from reference TRBV5-1 and TRBJ1-1): KAGVTQTPRYLIKTRGQQVTLSCSPISGHRSVSWYQQTPGQGLQFLFEYFSETQRNKGNFPGRFSGRQFSNSRSEMNVSTLELGDSALYLCASSLGDRGEAANTEAFFGQGTRLTVV.

The chain recombines TRBV6-6 with TRBJ1-5, with 10 bases lining up with TRBD1. Per germline, CDR1 MNHNY and CDR2 SVGAGI (reference sequence). Losses at the gene ends were 6 bases for V and 7 bases for J; bases not matched to a gene: 6. The CDR3 has 14 residues. CDR3 bases: TGTGCCAGCAGCTCCGGGACAGGGGTCCAGCCCCAGCATTTT. Its protein product is CASSSGTGVQPQHF.

Only a few counts were recorded for this clone. V usage is TRBV7-8 and J usage is TRBJ1-1; no definite D call. The CDR3 length is 12 residues. Germline CDR1 is SGHVS and CDR2 is FQNEAQ. Trimming removed 1 base from V and 4 bases from J, with 4 bases in between. CDR3 region: CASSLVLTEAFF. For the CDR3, the DNA is TGTGCCAGCAGCTTAGTTCTCACTGAAGCTTTCTTT.